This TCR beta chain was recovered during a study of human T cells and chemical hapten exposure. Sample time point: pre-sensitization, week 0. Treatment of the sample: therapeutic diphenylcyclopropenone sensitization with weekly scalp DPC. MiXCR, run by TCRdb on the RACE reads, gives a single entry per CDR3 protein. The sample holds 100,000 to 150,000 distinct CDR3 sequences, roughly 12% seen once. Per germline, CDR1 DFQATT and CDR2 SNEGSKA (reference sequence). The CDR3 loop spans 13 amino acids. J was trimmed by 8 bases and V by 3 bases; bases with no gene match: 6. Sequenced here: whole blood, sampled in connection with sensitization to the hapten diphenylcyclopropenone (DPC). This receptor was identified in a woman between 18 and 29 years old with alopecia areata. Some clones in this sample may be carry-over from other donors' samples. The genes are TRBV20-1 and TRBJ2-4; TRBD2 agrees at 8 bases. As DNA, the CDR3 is TGCAGTGCTAGTGGGACTAGTAGATACATTCAGTACTTC. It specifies CSASGTSRYIQYF.